This TCR beta chain originates from a study of blood T cell repertoires in COVID-19. Study in general: Spain, Italy and the United States supplied samples that represented acute and convalescent COVID-19. Nucleic acid was either cDNA or gDNA, and it came from T cells, B-cell-depleted T cells, or PBMCs.

As handled by the study authors: Amplified reference gene primers provided the basis for estimating nucleated cell counts. Only in-frame clones appear in the TCRdb table, and some are missing; sequencing was by immunoSEQ multiplex PCR. For V, J and clone size, that table is used; D and trimming come from the DNA. The table records 210,000 or so clones, almost 90% of them present only once. The length of the CDR3 is 15 residues. V trimming: 5 bases; J trimming: 1 base; junction bases outside the gene matches: 5. From germline, CDR1 is SGHVS and CDR2 FQNEAQ. Material: peripheral blood. The clonotype was recovered from a man in his fifties with acute or convalescent COVID-19. This rearrangement joins TRBV7-8 to TRBJ1-2; 9 bases map to TRBD1. DNA for the CDR3: TGTGCCAGCAGCCAACAGGGGGCCTTTAACTATGGCTACACCTTC. Translating it yields CASSQQGAFNYGYTF.